This T cell receptor beta chain was obtained from a study of CD8+ T cells in alopecia areata (dated by TCRdb to the late 2010s). General notes on the study: Treated patients were enrolled in an open-label pilot trial of oral tofacitinib, 5 to 10 mg twice daily, for moderate-to-severe alopecia areata. Patients received tofacitinib for 6 to 18 months and were then followed off drug for 6 months to check for delayed response and recurrence. In treated patients, disease severity was measured using the SALT score, which gives the percentage of scalp surface area affected. The study used high-throughput TCRbeta sequencing to examine T cell clonal expansion in alopecia areata, in both the C3H/HeJ mouse model and human patients. Scalp tissue and sorted CD4+ and CD8+ peripheral blood T cells from patchy and totalis/universalis alopecia areata patients and from healthy controls were covered by human TCRbeta sequencing. Tofacitinib-treated patients had biopsies at baseline and at 4 and 24 weeks of treatment, with a later scalp biopsy in several patients. Scalp clonality was compared across normal scalp (n=4), patchy alopecia areata scalp (n=8), and alopecia totalis/universalis scalp (n=8). RNA was extracted with the PAXgene miRNA kit for fixed scalp, the miRNeasy kit for PBMCs, and the RNeasy kit for mouse skin. immunoSEQ multiplex PCR using 35 Vbeta forward primers and 13 Jbeta reverse primers was used to amplify TCRbeta CDR3 regions.

Read against the paper, the sample's treatment or condition label means: oral pan-JAK inhibitor, 5-10 mg twice daily. From alopecia areata patients, peripheral blood was collected along with lesional scalp punch biopsies. PBMCs were isolated by density centrifugation and stained for CD3, CD4 and CD8, after which CD4+ and CD8+ T cells were sorted on a FACSAria. On this clone: The antigen this receptor binds is unknown. The input lacks base qualities; no much larger clone sits a single base away.

Trimming at the junction amounts to 6 bases on V and 2 bases on J, and the germline ends lie 11 bases apart. Taken from cysteine to phenylalanine, the CDR3 has 14 residues. The only DNA kept is the CDR3, 42 bases in frame from the first base. CDR1 and CDR2, looked up from the germline V gene, are MGHRA and YSYEKL. Overall study outcomes, separate from this receptor: Shared TCR sequences between patients were less evident than in mice, which may be partly attributable to HLA diversity in the patient population. During tofacitinib treatment, many expanded lesional clones remained in scalp and blood, and this persistence may partly explain relapse after treatment is stopped. Because the treated cohort was small and had just a single nonresponder, larger studies are needed to establish links between baseline CD8+ expansion and response. With tofacitinib, both scalp clonality and the number of expanded CD8+ clones among the top 100 scalp clones went down significantly. Compared with normal scalp, lesional scalp, particularly in alopecia totalis/universalis, had higher clonality and more expanded CD8+ clones, which suggests antigenic drive. Unlike mouse skin, where gammadelta T cells dominate, normal human skin contains resident alphabeta T cells that get sequenced too, which complicates analysis of the scalp TCR repertoire.

Library generation was performed with the immunoSEQ multiplex PCR assay. RNA was extracted from all samples and reverse transcribed into cDNA, which served as template for TCR sequencing. SuperScript III was used to make first-strand cDNA, primed with a 2:1 mix of oligo-dT and random hexamers. A synthetic immune receptor repertoire was used to assess amplification bias, and residual bias was removed computationally. The paper's processing steps were these. Raw reads were preprocessed to remove errors, and CDR3 was defined by IMGT conventions from the conserved cysteine to phenylalanine. To get clonality, Shannon entropy was normalized by log2 of the number of productive unique TCRs and the result was subtracted from 1. Whether each scalp clone was CD4 or CD8 was inferred by checking scalp TCRbeta sequences against the CD4 and CD8 repertoires from sorted blood. TCRdb carries this immuneACCESS record with in-frame sequences only. Its versions omit some clonotypes, under half of them owing to an unresolved V gene in the studies checked, with the rest unexplained. The V and J calls and clone size were taken over from that table, and D and trimming were inferred from the DNA. Here the sample has 210,000 or so clones; approximately 65% occur a single time. The ten largest account for roughly 1.2% of the sample.

The chain couples TRBV4-1 to TRBJ2-1; the D segment could be TRBD2, given 6 matching bases. The receptor's source is a human donor with alopecia areata. Source: CD4+ T cells sorted from blood, taken between weeks 44 and 45, from a patient treated with tofacitinib. The CDR3 protein: CASRGAGTYNEQFF. The nucleotides read TGCGCCAGCAGAGGGGCGGGGACCTACAATGAGCAGTTCTTC.